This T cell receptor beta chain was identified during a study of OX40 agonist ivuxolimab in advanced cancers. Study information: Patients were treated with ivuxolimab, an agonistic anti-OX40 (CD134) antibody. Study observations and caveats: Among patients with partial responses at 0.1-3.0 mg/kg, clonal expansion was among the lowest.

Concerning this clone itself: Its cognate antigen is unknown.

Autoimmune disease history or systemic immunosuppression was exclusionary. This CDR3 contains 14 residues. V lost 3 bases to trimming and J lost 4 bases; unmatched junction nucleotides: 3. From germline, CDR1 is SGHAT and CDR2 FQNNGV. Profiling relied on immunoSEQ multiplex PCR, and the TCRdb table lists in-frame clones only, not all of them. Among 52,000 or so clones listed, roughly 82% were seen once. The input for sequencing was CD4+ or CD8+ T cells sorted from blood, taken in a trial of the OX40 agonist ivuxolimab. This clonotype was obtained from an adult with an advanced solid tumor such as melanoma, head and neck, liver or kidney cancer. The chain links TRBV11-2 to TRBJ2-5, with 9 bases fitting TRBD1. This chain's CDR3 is CASSFTGGVETQYF. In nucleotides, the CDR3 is TGTGCCAGCAGCTTTACAGGGGGCGTAGAGACCCAGTACTTC.